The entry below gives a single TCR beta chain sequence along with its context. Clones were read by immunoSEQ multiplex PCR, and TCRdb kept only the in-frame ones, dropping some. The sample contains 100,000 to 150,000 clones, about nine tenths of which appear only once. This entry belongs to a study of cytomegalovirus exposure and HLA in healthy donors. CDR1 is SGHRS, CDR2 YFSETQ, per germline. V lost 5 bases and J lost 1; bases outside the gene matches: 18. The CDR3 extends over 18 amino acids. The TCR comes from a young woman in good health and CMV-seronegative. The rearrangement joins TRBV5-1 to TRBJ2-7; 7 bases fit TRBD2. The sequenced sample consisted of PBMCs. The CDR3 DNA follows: TGCGCCAGCAGAACGGCGGCTAGCGGAACGATCGGGTCCTACGAGCAGTACTTC. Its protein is CASRTAASGTIGSYEQYF.